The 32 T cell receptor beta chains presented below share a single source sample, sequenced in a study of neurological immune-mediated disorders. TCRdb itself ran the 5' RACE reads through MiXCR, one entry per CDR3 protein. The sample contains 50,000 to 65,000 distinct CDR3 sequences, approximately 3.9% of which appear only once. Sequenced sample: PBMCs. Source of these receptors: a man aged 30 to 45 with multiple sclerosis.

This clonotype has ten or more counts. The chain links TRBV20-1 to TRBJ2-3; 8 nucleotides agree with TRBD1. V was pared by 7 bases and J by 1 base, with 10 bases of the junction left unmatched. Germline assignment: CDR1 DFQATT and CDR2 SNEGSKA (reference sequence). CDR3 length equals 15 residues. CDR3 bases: TGCAGTGGACGGGACAGGCTCACCGGCACAGATACGCAGTATTTT. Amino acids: CSGRDRLTGTDTQYF.

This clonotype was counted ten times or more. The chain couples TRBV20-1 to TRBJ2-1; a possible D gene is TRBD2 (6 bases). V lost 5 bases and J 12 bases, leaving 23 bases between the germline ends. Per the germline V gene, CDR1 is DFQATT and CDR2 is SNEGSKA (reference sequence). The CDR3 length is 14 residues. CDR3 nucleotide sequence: TGCAGTGCTGGGGGGAGGACAACCCAGATTACGCAGTTCTTC. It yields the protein CSAGGRTTQITQFF.

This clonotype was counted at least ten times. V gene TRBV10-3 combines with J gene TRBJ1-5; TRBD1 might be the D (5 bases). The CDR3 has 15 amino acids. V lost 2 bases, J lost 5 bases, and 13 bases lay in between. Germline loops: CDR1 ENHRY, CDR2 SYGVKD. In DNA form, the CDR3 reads TGTGCCATCAGTGAGGATGGGACGGCCCATCAGCCCCAGCATTTT. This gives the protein CAISEDGTAHQPQHF.

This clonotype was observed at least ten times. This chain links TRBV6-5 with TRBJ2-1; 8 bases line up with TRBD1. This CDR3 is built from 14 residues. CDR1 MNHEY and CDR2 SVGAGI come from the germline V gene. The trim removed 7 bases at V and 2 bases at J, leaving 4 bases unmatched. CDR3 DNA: TGTGCCAGCACCCCAGGGGGCCCCTACAATGAGCAGTTCTTC. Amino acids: CASTPGGPYNEQFF.

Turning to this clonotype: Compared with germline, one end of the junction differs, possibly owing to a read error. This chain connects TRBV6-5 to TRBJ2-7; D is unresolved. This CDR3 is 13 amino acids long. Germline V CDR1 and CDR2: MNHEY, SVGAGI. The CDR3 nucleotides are TGTGCCAGCAGTTACGTCGGATCCTCCGAGCAGTACTTC. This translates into CASSYVGSSEQYF.

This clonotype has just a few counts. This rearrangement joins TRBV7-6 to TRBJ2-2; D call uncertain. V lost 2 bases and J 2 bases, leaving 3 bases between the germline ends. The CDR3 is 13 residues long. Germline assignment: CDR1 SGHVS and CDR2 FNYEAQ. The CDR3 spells CASSLINTGELFF. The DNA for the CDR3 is TGTGCCAGCAGCTTAATCAACACCGGGGAGCTGTTTTTT.

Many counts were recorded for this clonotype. CDR3 region: CASSYSTSGGNSYEQYF. CDR3 coding DNA: TGTGCCAGCAGCTACTCGACTAGCGGGGGGAACTCCTACGAGCAGTACTTC. J is TRBJ2-7 and V is TRBV2; TRBD2 aligns across 13 bases. V dropped 6 bases and J dropped 0; count of bases not matched to a gene: 8. Germline values: CDR1 SNHLY, CDR2 FYNNEI. CDR3 length: 17 amino acids.

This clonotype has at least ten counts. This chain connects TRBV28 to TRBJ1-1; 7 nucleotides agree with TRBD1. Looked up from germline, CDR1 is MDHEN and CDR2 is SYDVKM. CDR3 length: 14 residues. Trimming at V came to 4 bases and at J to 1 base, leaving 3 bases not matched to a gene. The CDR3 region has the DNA TGTGCCAGCAGTTGGGGACAGCCGAACACTGAAGCTTTCTTT. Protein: CASSWGQPNTEAFF.

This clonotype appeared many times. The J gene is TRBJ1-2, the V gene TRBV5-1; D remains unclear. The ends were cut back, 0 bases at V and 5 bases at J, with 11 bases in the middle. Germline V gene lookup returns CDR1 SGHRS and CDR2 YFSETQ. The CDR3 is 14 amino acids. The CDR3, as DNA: TGCGCCAGCAGCTTGGGTGACAATCGGTATGGCTACACCTTC. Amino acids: CASSLGDNRYGYTF.

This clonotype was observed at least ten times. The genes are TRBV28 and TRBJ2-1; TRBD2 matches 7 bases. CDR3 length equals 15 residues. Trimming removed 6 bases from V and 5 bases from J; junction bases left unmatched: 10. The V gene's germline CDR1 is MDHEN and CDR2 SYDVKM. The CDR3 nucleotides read TGTGCCAGCAGGCCTCGGGGGGTGAGGGACAATGAGCAGTTCTTC. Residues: CASRPRGVRDNEQFF.

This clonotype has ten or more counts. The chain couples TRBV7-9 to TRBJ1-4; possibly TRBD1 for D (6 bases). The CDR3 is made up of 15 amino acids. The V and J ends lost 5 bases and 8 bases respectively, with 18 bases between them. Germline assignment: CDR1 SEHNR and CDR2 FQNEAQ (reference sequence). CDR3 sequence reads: CASSEGSGGYEKLFF. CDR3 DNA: TGTGCCAGCAGCGAAGGGTCTGGGGGCTACGAAAAACTGTTTTTT.

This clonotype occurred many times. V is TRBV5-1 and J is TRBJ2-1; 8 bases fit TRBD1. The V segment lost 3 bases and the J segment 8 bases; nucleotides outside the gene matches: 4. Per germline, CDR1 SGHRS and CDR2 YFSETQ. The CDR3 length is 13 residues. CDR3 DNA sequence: TGCGCCAGCAGCTCCCAGACAGGGGATGAGCAGTTCTTC. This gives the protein CASSSQTGDEQFF.

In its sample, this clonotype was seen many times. The CDR3 nucleotides read TGCGCCTCTACGGGGGAGGTCACTGAAGCTTTCTTT. The encoded protein is CASTGEVTEAFF. The chain is built from TRBV5-1 and TRBJ1-1; D is possibly TRBD1 (5 bases). Germline CDR1 and CDR2: SGHRS and YFSETQ. The CDR3 has 12 amino acids. V lost 10 bases to trimming and J lost 4 bases, with 14 bases between them. The variable domain in full, with the rest retrieved from reference TRBV5-1 and TRBJ1-1, is KAGVTQTPRYLIKTRGQQVTLSCSPISGHRSVSWYQQTPGQGLQFLFEYFSETQRNKGNFPGRFSGRQFSNSRSEMNVSTLELGDSALYLCASTGEVTEAFFGQGTRLTVV.

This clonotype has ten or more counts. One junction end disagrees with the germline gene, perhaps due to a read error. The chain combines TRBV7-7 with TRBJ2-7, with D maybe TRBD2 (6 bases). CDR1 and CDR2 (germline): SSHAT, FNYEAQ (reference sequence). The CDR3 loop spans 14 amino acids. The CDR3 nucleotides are TGTGCTAGCAGCCCTCTACTAGCCCCCTACGAGCAGTACTTC. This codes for CASSPLLAPYEQYF. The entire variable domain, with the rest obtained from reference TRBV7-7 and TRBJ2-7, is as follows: GAGVSQSPRYKVTKRGQDVTLRCDPISSHATLYWYQQALGQGPEFLTYFNYEAQPDKSGLPSDRFSAERPEGSISTLTIQRTEQRDSAMYRCASSPLLAPYEQYFGPGTRLTVT.

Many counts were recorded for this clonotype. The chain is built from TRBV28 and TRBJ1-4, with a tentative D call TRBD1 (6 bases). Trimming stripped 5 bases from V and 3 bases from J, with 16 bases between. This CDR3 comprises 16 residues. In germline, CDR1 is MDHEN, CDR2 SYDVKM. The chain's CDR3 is CASSEGEVAANEKLFF. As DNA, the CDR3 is TGTGCCAGCAGTGAGGGGGAGGTAGCGGCTAATGAAAAACTGTTTTTT.

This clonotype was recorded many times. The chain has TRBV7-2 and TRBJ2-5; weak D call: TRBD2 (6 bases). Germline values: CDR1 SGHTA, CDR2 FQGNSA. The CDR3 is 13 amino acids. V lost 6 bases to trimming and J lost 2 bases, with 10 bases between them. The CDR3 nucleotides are TGTGCCAGCAGTCGGGGGAAACAAGAGACCCAGTACTTC. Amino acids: CASSRGKQETQYF.

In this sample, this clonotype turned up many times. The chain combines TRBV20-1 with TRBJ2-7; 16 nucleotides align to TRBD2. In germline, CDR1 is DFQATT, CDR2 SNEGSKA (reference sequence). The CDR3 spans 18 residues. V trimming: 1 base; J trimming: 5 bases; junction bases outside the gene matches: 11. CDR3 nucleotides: TGCAGTGCTAGAGGGGACGGGACTAGCGGGGGGGCTGTCGACGAGCAGTACTTC. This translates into CSARGDGTSGGAVDEQYF.

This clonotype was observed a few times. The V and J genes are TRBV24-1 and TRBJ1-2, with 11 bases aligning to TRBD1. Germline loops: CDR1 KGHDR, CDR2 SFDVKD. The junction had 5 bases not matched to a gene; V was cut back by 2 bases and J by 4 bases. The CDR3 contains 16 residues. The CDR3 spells CATSDWTGGSSYGYTF. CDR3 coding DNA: TGTGCCACCAGTGATTGGACAGGGGGCAGCAGCTATGGCTACACCTTC.

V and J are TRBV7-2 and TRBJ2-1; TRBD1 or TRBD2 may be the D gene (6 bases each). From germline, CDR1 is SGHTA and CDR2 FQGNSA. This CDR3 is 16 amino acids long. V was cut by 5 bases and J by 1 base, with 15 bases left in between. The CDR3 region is CASSLGAGTSYNEQFF. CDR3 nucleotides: TGTGCCAGCAGCCTGGGGGCGGGAACTTCCTACAATGAGCAGTTCTTC.

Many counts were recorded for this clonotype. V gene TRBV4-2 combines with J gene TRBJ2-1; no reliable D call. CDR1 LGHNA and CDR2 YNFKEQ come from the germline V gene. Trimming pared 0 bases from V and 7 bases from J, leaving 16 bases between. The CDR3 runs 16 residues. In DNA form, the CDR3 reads TGTGCCAGCAGCCAAGACTTAGCCCGCGTGGTGAATGAGCAGTTCTTC. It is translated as CASSQDLARVVNEQFF.

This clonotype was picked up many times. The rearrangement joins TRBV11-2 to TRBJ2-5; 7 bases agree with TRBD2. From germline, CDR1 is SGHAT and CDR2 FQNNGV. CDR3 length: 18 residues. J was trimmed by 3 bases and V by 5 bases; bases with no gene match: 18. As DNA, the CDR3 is TGTGCCAGCAGCCCACTAGGCAAGCGGGGACGGGCAGAAGAGACCCAGTACTTC. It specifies CASSPLGKRGRAEETQYF. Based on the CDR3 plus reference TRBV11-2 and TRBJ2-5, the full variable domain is EAGVAQSPRYKIIEKRQSVAFWCNPISGHATLYWYQQILGQGPKLLIQFQNNGVVDDSQLPKDRFSAERLKGVDSTLKIQPAKLEDSAVYLCASSPLGKRGRAEETQYFGPGTRLLVL.

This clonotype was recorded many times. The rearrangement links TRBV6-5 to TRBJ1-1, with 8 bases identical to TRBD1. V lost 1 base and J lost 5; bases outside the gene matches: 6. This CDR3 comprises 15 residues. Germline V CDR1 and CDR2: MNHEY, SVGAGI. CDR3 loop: CASSYYTGGGTEAFF. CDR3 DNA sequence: TGTGCCAGCAGTTACTACACAGGGGGTGGGACTGAAGCTTTCTTT.

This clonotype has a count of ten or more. In DNA form, the CDR3 reads TGCGCCAGCAGCTTGGTGGCGGGAGGAAGAACCGGGGAGCTGTTTTTT. Translation gives CASSLVAGGRTGELFF. The V and J genes are TRBV5-1 and TRBJ2-2; the match to TRBD2 covers 8 bases. The CDR3 has 16 amino acids. The V and J ends lost 0 bases and 5 bases, in that order; junction bases with no gene match: 6. Germline loops: CDR1 SGHRS, CDR2 YFSETQ.

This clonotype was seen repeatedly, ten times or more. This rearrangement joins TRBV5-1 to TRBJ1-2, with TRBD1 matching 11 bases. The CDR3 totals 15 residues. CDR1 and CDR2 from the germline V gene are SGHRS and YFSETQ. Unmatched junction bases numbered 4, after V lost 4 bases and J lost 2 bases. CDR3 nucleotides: TGCGCCAGCAGCCCCGGACAGGGGGCGAACTATGGCTACACCTTC. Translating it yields CASSPGQGANYGYTF.

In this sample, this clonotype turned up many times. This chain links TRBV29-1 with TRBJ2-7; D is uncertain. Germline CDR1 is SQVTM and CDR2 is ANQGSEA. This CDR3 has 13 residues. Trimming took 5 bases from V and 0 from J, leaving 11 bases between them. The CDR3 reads CSVHVINSYEQYF. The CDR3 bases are TGCAGCGTTCACGTCATCAACTCCTACGAGCAGTACTTC.

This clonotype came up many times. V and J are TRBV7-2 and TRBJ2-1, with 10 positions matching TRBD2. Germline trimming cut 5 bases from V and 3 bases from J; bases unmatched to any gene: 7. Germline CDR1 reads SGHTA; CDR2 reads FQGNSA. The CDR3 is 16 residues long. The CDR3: CASSALAGAFYNEQFF. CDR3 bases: TGTGCCAGCAGCGCCCTAGCGGGAGCCTTCTACAATGAGCAGTTCTTC. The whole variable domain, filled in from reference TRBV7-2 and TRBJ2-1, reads GAGVSQSPSNKVTEKGKDVELRCDPISGHTALYWYRQSLGQGLEFLIYFQGNSAPDKSGLPSDRFSAERTGGSVSTLTIQRTQQEDSAVYLCASSALAGAFYNEQFFGPGTRLTVL.

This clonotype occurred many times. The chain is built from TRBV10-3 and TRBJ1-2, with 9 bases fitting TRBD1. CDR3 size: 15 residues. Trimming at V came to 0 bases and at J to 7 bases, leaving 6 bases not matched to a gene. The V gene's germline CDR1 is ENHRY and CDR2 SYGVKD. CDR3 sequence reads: CAISESTGGNRGYTF. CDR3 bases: TGTGCCATCAGTGAGTCGACAGGGGGTAATCGTGGCTACACCTTC.

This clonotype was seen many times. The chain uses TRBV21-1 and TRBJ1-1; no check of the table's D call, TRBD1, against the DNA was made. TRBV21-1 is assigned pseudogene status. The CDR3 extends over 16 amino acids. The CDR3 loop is CASKSPGHSPRAEAFF. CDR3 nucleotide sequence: TGTGCCAGTAAGTCTCCGGGACACTCCCCGAGGGCTGAAGCTTTCTTT.

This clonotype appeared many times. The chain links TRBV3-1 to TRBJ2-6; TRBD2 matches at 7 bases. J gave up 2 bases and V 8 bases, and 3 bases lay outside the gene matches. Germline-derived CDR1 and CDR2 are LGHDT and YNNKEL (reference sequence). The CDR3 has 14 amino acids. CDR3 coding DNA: TGTGCCAGCGAGGGGAGGGCTGGGGCCAACGTCCTGACTTTC. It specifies CASEGRAGANVLTF.

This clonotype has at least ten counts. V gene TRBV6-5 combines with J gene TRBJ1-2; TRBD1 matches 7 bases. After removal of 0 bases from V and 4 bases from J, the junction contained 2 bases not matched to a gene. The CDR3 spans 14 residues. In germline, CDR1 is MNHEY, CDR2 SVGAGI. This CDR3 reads CASSYSDRTYGYTF. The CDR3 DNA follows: TGTGCCAGCAGTTACTCGGACAGGACCTATGGCTACACCTTC.

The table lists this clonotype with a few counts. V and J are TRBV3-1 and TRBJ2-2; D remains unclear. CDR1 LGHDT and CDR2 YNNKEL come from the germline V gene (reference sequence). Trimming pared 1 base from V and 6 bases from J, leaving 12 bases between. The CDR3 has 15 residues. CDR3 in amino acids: CASSQVSPRPGELFF. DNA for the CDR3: TGTGCCAGCAGCCAAGTCTCCCCGCGGCCCGGGGAGCTGTTTTTT.

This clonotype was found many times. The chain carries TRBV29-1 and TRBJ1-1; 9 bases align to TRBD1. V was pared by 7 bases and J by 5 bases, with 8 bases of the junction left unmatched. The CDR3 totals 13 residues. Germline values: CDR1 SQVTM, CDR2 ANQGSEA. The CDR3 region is CSARTGGATEAFF. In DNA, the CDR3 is TGCAGCGCTCGAACAGGGGGCGCGACTGAAGCTTTCTTT.